The 22 T cell receptor beta chains presented below share a single source sample, sequenced in a study of post-analysis software for immune sequencing data. TCR beta cDNA libraries had unique molecular identifiers. TCRdb reprocessed the PCR reads with MiXCR, giving one entry per CDR3 protein. The table records 750,000 to 950,000 distinct CDR3 sequences, roughly 50% of them present only once. No antigen is known for these receptors. General study findings and limits: The study found TRBV5-6, TRBV5-1 and TRBV20-1 among roughly 5 TRBV segments more frequent in patients than controls.

Sequenced: blood. The source of these receptors is a girl between 5 and 17 years old with multiple sclerosis.

This chain connects TRBV3-1 to TRBJ2-3; 10 nucleotides align to TRBD2. Germline V CDR1 and CDR2: LGHDT, YNNKEL (reference sequence). Germline trimming cut 1 base from V and 7 bases from J; bases unmatched to any gene: 5. The CDR3 is made up of 15 amino acids. Here the CDR3 reads CASSQGTSGTHTQYF. The CDR3, as DNA: TGTGCCAGCAGCCAAGGGACTAGCGGTACCCATACGCAGTATTTT.

In its sample, this clonotype was seen a few times. The chain couples TRBV29-1 to TRBJ2-1, with 10 bases matching TRBD2. There are 14 residues in the CDR3. V lost 4 bases, J lost 10 bases, and 10 bases stayed unmatched. Germline V gene lookup returns CDR1 SQVTM and CDR2 ANQGSEA. The chain's CDR3 is CSVGSRLAGAEQFF. CDR3 in DNA: TGCAGCGTTGGGTCCAGGCTAGCGGGGGCCGAGCAGTTCTTC.

Remarks on this clonotype: One end of the junction is discordant with germline, which a read error may explain. V and J are TRBV10-3 and TRBJ2-6, with TRBD1 as a possible D gene (5 bases). The germline CDR1 and CDR2 sequences are ENHRY and SYGVKD. CDR3 length: 14 amino acids. The CDR3: CAISDRAGANVPTF. The CDR3, as DNA: TGTGCCATCAGTGACAGGGCTGGGGCCAACGTCCCGACTTTC.

The chain joins TRBV5-5 to TRBJ2-1; a possible D gene is TRBD1 (5 bases). Trimming removed 4 bases from V and 9 bases from J, with 14 bases in between. Germline CDR1 SGHKS, CDR2 YYEKEE (reference sequence). The CDR3 runs to 13 residues. The CDR3 bases are TGTGCCAGCAGCGGGATAGGGGCGGCTGAGCAGTTCTTC. Amino acid sequence: CASSGIGAAEQFF. Variable domain in full (rest from reference TRBV5-5 and TRBJ2-1): DAGVTQSPTHLIKTRGQQVTLRCSPISGHKSVSWYQQVLGQGPQFIFQYYEKEERGRGNFPDRFSARQFPNYSSELNVNALLLGDSALYLCASSGIGAAEQFFGPGTRLTVL.

The genes are TRBV7-2 and TRBJ1-2, with D unclear. Germline V gives CDR1 SGHTA, CDR2 FQGNSA. The CDR3 has 15 residues. V shed 1 base and J shed 8 bases, with 17 bases lying between them. In nucleotides, the CDR3 is TGTGCCAGCAGCTTAGATTTGGGCACGGGATCCGGCTACACCTTC. Its protein product is CASSLDLGTGSGYTF.

The CDR3 nucleotides read TGTGCCAGCAGCCAACTAGCGTCTAGCACAGATACGCAGTATTTT. Translation gives CASSQLASSTDTQYF. The genes are TRBV5-5 and TRBJ2-3; TRBD2 matches 7 bases. The germline V gene encodes CDR1 SGHKS and CDR2 YYEKEE (reference sequence). The length of the CDR3 is 15 residues. After removal of 4 bases from V and 0 bases from J, the junction contained 5 bases not matched to a gene.

This clonotype was seen only a few times. V is TRBV6-5 and J is TRBJ2-3, with a possible D match to TRBD1 (6 bases). Deletions cut 4 bases from V and 2 bases from J, with 13 bases between. CDR3 length equals 15 residues. Germline lookup yields CDR1 MNHEY and CDR2 SVGAGI. The CDR3 reads CASSSRQATTDTQYF. In DNA, the CDR3 is TGTGCCAGCAGTTCCAGACAGGCTACCACAGATACGCAGTATTTT.

The genes are TRBV27 and TRBJ2-1; no reliable D call. V lost 3 bases and J 6 bases, leaving 6 bases between the germline ends. CDR3 length: 12 residues. CDR1 is MNHEY and CDR2 is SMNVEV in the germline V gene (reference sequence). The chain's CDR3 is CASSFHRNEQFF. CDR3 bases: TGTGCCAGCAGTTTCCACCGCAATGAGCAGTTCTTC.

This clonotype was picked up a small number of times. V gene TRBV2 combines with J gene TRBJ2-4; unclear D gene. Between the trimmed V and J ends, which lost 4 bases and 2 bases, there was a span of 12 bases. Germline values: CDR1 SNHLY, CDR2 FYNNEI. There are 15 residues in the CDR3. Written as DNA, the CDR3 is TGTGCCAGCAGTGGCCCCCGTGGCCCCAAAAACATTCAGTACTTC. It translates to CASSGPRGPKNIQYF.

This clonotype has only a few counts. CDR3 region: CASSFRYGYTF. CDR3 in DNA: TGTGCCAGCAGTTTTCGCTATGGCTACACCTTC. The V call is TRBV12-3 or TRBV12-4, the J call TRBJ1-2; no definite D call. V lost 3 bases and J lost 4, with 3 bases in between. This CDR3 is 11 amino acids long.

CDR3 DNA sequence: TGTGCCAGCAGCCGAAGTAGCGGGGGGCCGTACAATGAGCAGTTCTTC. Translating gives CASSRSSGGPYNEQFF. The chain carries TRBV5-5 and TRBJ2-1, with 10 bases fitting TRBD2. V shed 4 bases, J shed 4 bases, and the junction held 8 bases outside the gene matches. Germline lookup yields CDR1 SGHKS and CDR2 YYEKEE (reference sequence). The CDR3 spans 16 residues.

J is TRBJ2-7 and V is TRBV20-1; TRBD1 or TRBD2 may be the D gene (5 bases each). The V gene lost 3 bases and the J gene lost 4 bases, with 16 bases spanning the gap. The germline gives CDR1 DFQATT, CDR2 SNEGSKA (reference sequence). This CDR3 spans 14 amino acids. CDR3 nucleotide sequence: TGCAGTGCTAGCTCCCCGGGACGACCTTACGAGCAGTACTTC. Amino acid sequence: CSASSPGRPYEQYF.

The V and J genes are TRBV18 and TRBJ2-7, with TRBD2 identical over 7 bases. Germline-derived CDR1 and CDR2 are KGHSH and LQKENI. This CDR3 has 13 residues. Germline trimming cut 4 bases from V and 6 bases from J; bases unmatched to any gene: 6. The CDR3 nucleotides read TGTGCCAGCTCACGCGGCGGGGGATTCGAGCAGTACTTC. This sequence encodes CASSRGGGFEQYF.

The CDR3 is CASSNLVGETQYF. CDR3 DNA: TGTGCCAGCAGCAACCTAGTGGGAGAGACCCAGTACTTC. This chain links TRBV12-3 or TRBV12-4 with TRBJ2-7; the D is unclear. The assigned J gene may be wrong: the sequence end matches TRBJ2-5 better. CDR3 size: 13 residues.

There are a few counts of this clonotype. This chain links TRBV29-1 with TRBJ1-2, with 10 bases lining up with TRBD1. The CDR3 is made up of 13 amino acids. Germline CDR1 reads SQVTM; CDR2 reads ANQGSEA. The ends lost 5 bases at V and 3 bases at J; junction bases unmatched: 3. CDR3 in amino acids: CSVWTGGDYGYTF. The CDR3 nucleotides read TGCAGCGTTTGGACAGGGGGAGACTATGGCTACACCTTC.

This clonotype came up a few times. The chain carries TRBV20-1 and TRBJ2-7; 7 nucleotides agree with TRBD2. Trimming cost V 6 bases and J 3 bases; bases outside gene matches: 11. CDR1 DFQATT and CDR2 SNEGSKA come from the germline V gene (reference sequence). This CDR3 comprises 14 residues. The CDR3 region has the DNA TGCAGTGCGCACGGGGCGGGAGCGGTCTACGAGCAGTACTTC. Protein: CSAHGAGAVYEQYF.

In this sample, this clonotype turned up a few times. V and J are TRBV15 and TRBJ2-7; D is ambiguous. Germline CDR1 and CDR2: LNHNV and YYDKDF (reference sequence). This CDR3 is built from 13 residues. Trimming removed 0 bases from V and 3 bases from J, with 6 bases in between. The CDR3 region has the DNA TGTGCCACCAGCAGAGAAATAGACTACGAGCAGTACTTC. Encoded protein: CATSREIDYEQYF. Filled out from reference TRBV15 and TRBJ2-7, the complete variable domain reads DAMVIQNPRYQVTQFGKPVTLSCSQTLNHNVMYWYQQKSSQAPKLLFHYYDKDFNNEADTPDNFQSRRPNTSFCFLDIRSPGLGDTAMYLCATSREIDYEQYFGPGTRLTVT.

This sequence joins TRBV12-3 or TRBV12-4 and TRBJ2-7; 10 bases are a match to TRBD1. The CDR3 is 13 amino acids. V was pared by 6 bases and J by 6 bases, with 5 bases of the junction left unmatched. The CDR3 DNA sequence: TGTGCCAGCAGCCACGGGACAGGGGTCGAGCAGTACTTC. It codes for CASSHGTGVEQYF.

Concerning this clonotype itself: One end of the junction is discordant with germline, which a read error may explain. The CDR3 DNA follows: TGTGCCAGCAGTGACGTGGCGGGGGGAGGCACAGGTACGCAGTATTTT. Translation: CASSDVAGGGTGTQYF. The rearrangement uses TRBV6-4 and TRBJ2-3; TRBD2 aligns across 8 bases. The germline V gene has CDR1 MRHNA and CDR2 SNTAGT. The CDR3 is 16 residues long.

The chain uses TRBV7-8 and TRBJ2-1, with a tentative D call TRBD1 (5 bases). Deletions cut 4 bases from V and 6 bases from J, with 16 bases between. The CDR3 consists of 15 residues. In germline, CDR1 is SGHVS, CDR2 FQNEAQ. The CDR3 region has the DNA TGTGCCAGCAGCTCTAGAGCTAGGGGCCCCAATGAGCAGTTCTTC. This encodes CASSSRARGPNEQFF.

This clonotype was observed a handful of times. The rearrangement links TRBV12-3 or TRBV12-4 to TRBJ1-6; D is possibly TRBD1 (6 bases). The V end lost 7 bases, the J end lost 7 bases, and 20 bases lay between the germline ends. The CDR3 is 16 residues long. CDR3: CASKGEVRSANSPLHF. For the CDR3, the DNA is TGTGCCAGCAAGGGGGAGGTCCGTTCCGCCAATTCACCCCTCCACTTT.

CDR3 nucleotides: TGCAGCGTTGATCGCGACCGTAAATATGGCTACACCTTC. It translates to CSVDRDRKYGYTF. This chain joins TRBV29-1 and TRBJ1-2; D not resolved. The CDR3 length is 13 residues. V lost 3 bases to trimming and J lost 5 bases, with 13 bases between them. CDR1 and CDR2 from the germline V gene are SQVTM and ANQGSEA.